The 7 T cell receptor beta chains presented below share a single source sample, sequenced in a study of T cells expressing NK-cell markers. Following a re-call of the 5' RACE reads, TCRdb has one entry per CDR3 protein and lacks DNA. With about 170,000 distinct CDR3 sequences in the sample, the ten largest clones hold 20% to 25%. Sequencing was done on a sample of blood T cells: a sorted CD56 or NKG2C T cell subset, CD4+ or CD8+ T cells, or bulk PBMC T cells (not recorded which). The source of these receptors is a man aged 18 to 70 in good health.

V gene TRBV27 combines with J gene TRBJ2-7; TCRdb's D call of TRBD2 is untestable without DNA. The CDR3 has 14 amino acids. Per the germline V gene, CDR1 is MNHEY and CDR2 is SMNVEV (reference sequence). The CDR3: CASSAGLHAYEQYF.

This CDR3 reads CSARDIQRGSETQYF. The genes are TRBV20-1 and TRBJ2-5. Looked up from germline, CDR1 is DFQATT and CDR2 is SNEGSKA (reference sequence). The CDR3 has 15 amino acids.

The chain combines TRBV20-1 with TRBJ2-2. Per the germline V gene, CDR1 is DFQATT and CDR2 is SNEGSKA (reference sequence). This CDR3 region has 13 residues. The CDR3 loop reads CSASGYSTGELFF.

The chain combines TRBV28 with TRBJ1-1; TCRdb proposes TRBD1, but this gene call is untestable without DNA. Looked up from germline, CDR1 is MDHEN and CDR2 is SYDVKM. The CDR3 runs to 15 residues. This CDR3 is CASMITGTGDTEAFF.

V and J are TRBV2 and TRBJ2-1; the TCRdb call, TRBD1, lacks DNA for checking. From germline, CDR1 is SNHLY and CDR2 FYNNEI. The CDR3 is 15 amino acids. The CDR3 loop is CASSAGTEAYNEQFF.

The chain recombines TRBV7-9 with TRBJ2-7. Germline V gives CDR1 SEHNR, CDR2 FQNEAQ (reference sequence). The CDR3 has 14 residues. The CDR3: CASSQKPYTYEQYF.

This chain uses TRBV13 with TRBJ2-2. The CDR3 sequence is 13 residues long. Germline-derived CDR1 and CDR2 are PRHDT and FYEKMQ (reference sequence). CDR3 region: CASSLPQPGELFF.